The 15 T cell receptor beta chains below all came from one sample that was sequenced in a study of shared clonotypes between healthy human individuals. Generated by immunoSEQ multiplex PCR, the TCRdb table keeps only in-frame clones and is missing some. The sample includes around 2.1 million clones, nearly 97% seen only once; the top ten take more than 0.1%. The sample consisted of naive CD4+ T cells sorted from blood. The sample's subset: CD45RA+ positively selected. These TCRs come from a man aged 18 to 35 in good health.

The rearrangement joins TRBV7-9 to TRBJ1-3; D is unresolved. The germline gives CDR1 SEHNR, CDR2 FQNEAQ (reference sequence). Trimming shortened V by 2 bases and J by 4 bases, and 6 bases separated the two germline ends. The CDR3 length is 13 residues. CDR3 loop: CASSLSTGNTIYF. In DNA, the CDR3 is TGTGCCAGCAGCTTATCTACCGGAAACACCATATATTTT.

As for this clone: This sample includes further DNA sequences coding for the same CDR3. In DNA, the CDR3 is TGTGCCAGCATGCGGAGCTCCTATAATTCACCCCTCCACTTT. Translating gives CASMRSSYNSPLHF. This chain connects TRBV6-5 to TRBJ1-6, with D unclear. This CDR3 region has 14 residues. Per the germline V gene, CDR1 is MNHEY and CDR2 is SVGAGI. Trimming left V 7 bases short and J 0 bases short, with 7 bases between.

This chain connects TRBV7-9 to TRBJ2-7; 9 bases are a match to TRBD2. The CDR3 covers 15 residues. Trimming took 1 base from V and 4 from J; bases not matched to a gene: 5. Germline V gene data show CDR1 as SEHNR and CDR2 as FQNEAQ (reference sequence). The CDR3 sequence is CASSLGGRAAYEQYF. The CDR3, as DNA: TGTGCCAGCAGCTTAGGCGGGAGGGCGGCGTACGAGCAGTACTTC.

Regarding this clone: Other DNA sequences in this sample translate to the same CDR3. The chain links TRBV5-1 to TRBJ2-1; 11 nucleotides match TRBD2. The germline CDR1 and CDR2 sequences are SGHRS and YFSETQ. With V trimmed by 4 bases and J by 4 bases, 4 bases remained unmatched. The CDR3 consists of 15 residues. CDR3 loop: CASSPTSGIYNEQFF. In DNA form, the CDR3 reads TGCGCCAGCAGCCCGACTAGCGGGATTTACAATGAGCAGTTCTTC.

This clone was recorded only once. In nucleotides, the CDR3 is TGTGCCTGGAGTGTACGGGTTAGCAATCAGCCCCAGCATTTT. This sequence encodes CAWSVRVSNQPQHF. The chain is built from TRBV30 and TRBJ1-5, with no clear D. This CDR3 has 14 amino acids. Germline V CDR1 and CDR2: GTSNPN, SVGIG (reference sequence). V lost 0 bases to trimming and J lost 0 bases, with 6 bases between them.

J is TRBJ2-5 and V is TRBV5-1; D ambiguous. The germline V and J ends were trimmed by 7 bases and 5 bases, with 18 bases remaining between them. The CDR3 runs to 14 residues. Germline V lookup: CDR1 SGHRS, CDR2 YFSETQ. CDR3 in DNA: TGCGCCAGCCGCGAAAGGTTTGGTGAGGAGACCCAGTACTTC. Amino acid sequence: CASRERFGEETQYF.

This clone was detected only a few times. Other DNA sequences in the same sample also yield this CDR3. The V and J genes are TRBV19 and TRBJ2-7; TRBD1 is a possible D gene (5 bases). The germline gives CDR1 LNHDA, CDR2 SQIVND (reference sequence). V was pared by 3 bases and J by 1 base, with 7 bases between. The CDR3 spans 13 residues. The CDR3, as DNA: TGTGCCAGTAGTATTGGGGCGTCCTACGAGCAGTACTTC. Amino acids: CASSIGASYEQYF.

V gene TRBV10-2 combines with J gene TRBJ2-2, with 9 bases lining up with TRBD1. The CDR3 contains 14 residues. CDR1 WSHSY and CDR2 SAAADI come from the germline V gene. Losses at the gene ends were 8 bases for V and 4 bases for J; bases not matched to a gene: 5. The DNA for the CDR3 is TGCGCCAGCCGGGGACAGGGTCCCACCGGGGAGCTGTTTTTT. Protein product: CASRGQGPTGELFF.

With regard to this clone: A read error may explain this, as a much larger clone is one base away. The sample holds other DNA sequences that translate to the same CDR3. The chain uses TRBV5-1 and TRBJ2-5; the D is unclear. The length of the CDR3 is 11 residues. The germline V gene has CDR1 SGHRS and CDR2 YFSETQ. The CDR3, as DNA: TGCGCCAGCAGTTTGGAGGAGACCCAGTACTTC. Protein product: CASSLEETQYF.

This chain connects TRBV6-5 to TRBJ1-1; 8 bases map to TRBD1. Germline V gene sequence: CDR1 MNHEY, CDR2 SVGAGI. The CDR3 has 13 amino acids. The V segment lost 5 bases and the J segment 6 bases; nucleotides outside the gene matches: 5. The CDR3 nucleotides read TGTGCCAGCAGTACTGCAGGGGGCCCTGAAGCTTTCTTT. It yields the protein CASSTAGGPEAFF.

The rearrangement uses TRBV5-6 and TRBJ1-2, with 9 nucleotides matching TRBD1. Germline V CDR1 and CDR2: SGHDT, YYEEEE. The CDR3 consists of 18 residues. J gave up 5 bases and V 4 bases, and 18 bases lay outside the gene matches. In DNA, the CDR3 is TGTGCCAGCAGCCCCCCGGGGACAGGGCCCCTCTCACGGTATGGCTACACCTTC. Translation: CASSPPGTGPLSRYGYTF.

A remark on this clone: Other DNA sequences in the same sample also yield this CDR3. The chain links TRBV7-9 to TRBJ1-4, with TRBD1 as a possible D gene (5 bases). The CDR3 is 14 residues long. The germline gives CDR1 SEHNR, CDR2 FQNEAQ (reference sequence). With 3 bases removed from V and 6 bases from J, the gap between germline ends came to 11 bases. This chain's CDR3 is CASSLGRGDEKLFF. The CDR3 coding sequence is TGTGCCAGCAGCTTGGGAAGGGGAGATGAAAAACTGTTTTTT. Using reference TRBV7-9 and TRBJ1-4 for the parts outside the CDR3, the full variable domain is DTGVSQNPRHKITKRGQNVTFRCDPISEHNRLYWYRQTLGQGPEFLTYFQNEAQLEKSRLLSDRFSAERPKGSFSTLEIQRTEQGDSAMYLCASSLGRGDEKLFFGSGTQLSVL.

V usage is TRBV27 and J usage is TRBJ1-6; TRBD1 aligns across 7 bases. The CDR3 covers 15 residues. Germline V gives CDR1 MNHEY, CDR2 SMNVEV (reference sequence). The V segment lost 1 base and the J segment 7 bases; nucleotides outside the gene matches: 4. CDR3 in amino acids: CASSLFRGTNSPLHF. DNA of the CDR3: TGTGCCAGCAGTTTATTCAGGGGGACGAATTCACCCCTCCACTTT.

The J gene is TRBJ2-1, the V gene TRBV18; no clear D. The germline gives CDR1 KGHSH, CDR2 LQKENI. This CDR3 is built from 14 residues. With 4 bases removed from V and 5 bases from J, the gap between germline ends came to 12 bases. The CDR3 nucleotides are TGTGCCAGCTCACTAGGGCCCGGAAACAATGAGCAGTTCTTC. This gives the protein CASSLGPGNNEQFF.

The table lists this clone with a count of one. The V gene is TRBV19, the J gene TRBJ1-2; a possible D gene is TRBD1 (6 bases). The CDR3 covers 16 residues. Trimming pared 3 bases from V and 1 base from J, leaving 15 bases between. Germline CDR1 and CDR2: LNHDA and SQIVND (reference sequence). The CDR3 nucleotides are TGTGCCAGTAGTATGGGCTACGGACAGTTTAACTATGGCTACACCTTC. Residues: CASSMGYGQFNYGYTF.